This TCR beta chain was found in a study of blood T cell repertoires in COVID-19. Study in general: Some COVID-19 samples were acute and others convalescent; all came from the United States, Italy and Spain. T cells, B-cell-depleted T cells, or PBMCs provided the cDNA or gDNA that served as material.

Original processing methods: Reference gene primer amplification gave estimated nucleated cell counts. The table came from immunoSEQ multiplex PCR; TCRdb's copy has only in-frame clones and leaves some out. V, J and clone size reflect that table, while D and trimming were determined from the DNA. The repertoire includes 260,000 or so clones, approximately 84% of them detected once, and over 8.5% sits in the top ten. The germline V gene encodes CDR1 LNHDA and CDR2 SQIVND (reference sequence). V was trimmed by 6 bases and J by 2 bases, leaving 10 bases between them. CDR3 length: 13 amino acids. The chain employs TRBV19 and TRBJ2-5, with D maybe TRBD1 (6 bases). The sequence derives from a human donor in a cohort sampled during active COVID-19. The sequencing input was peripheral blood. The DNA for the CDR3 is TGTGCCAGTAGGAGGACAGAGCAAGAGACCCAGTACTTC. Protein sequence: CASRRTEQETQYF.